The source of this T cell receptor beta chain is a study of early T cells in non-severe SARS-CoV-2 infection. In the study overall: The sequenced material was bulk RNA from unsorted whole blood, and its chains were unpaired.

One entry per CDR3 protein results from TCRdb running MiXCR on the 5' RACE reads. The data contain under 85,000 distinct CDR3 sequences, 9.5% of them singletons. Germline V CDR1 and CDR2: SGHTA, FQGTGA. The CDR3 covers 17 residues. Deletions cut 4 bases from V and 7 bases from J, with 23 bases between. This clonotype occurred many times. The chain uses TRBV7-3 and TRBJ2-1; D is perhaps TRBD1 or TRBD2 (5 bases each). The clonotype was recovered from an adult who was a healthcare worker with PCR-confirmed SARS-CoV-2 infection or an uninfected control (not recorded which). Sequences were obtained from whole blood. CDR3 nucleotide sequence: TGTGCCAGCAGCTCACCGACGGGACCGGGCTCTGGAAATGAGCAGTTCTTC. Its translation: CASSSPTGPGSGNEQFF.